The source of this T cell receptor (beta chain) is a study of T cell repertoires in cytomegalovirus infection (dated by TCRdb to about 2019). Regarding the study in general: The peptide stimulations were aimed at well-studied HLA-B-restricted epitopes as well as recently identified HLA-C-restricted CMV epitopes, whose presentation resists viral immunomodulation. Donor HLA type was relevant to the analysis, because carriage of CMV infection together with the matching HLA type was indicated by public TCR beta signatures.

The run used an Illumina HiSeq 1500. TCRdb trimmed public reads at Q25 via fastp, called clones via MiXCR and kept in-frame beta chains. Identical CDR3 proteins give one entry, which carries the most common genes and DNA. Counted in this sample were about 900,000 distinct CDR3 sequences; around 31% of them appeared once. Over 12% of the sample is in the top ten clones. V is clipped by 4 bases and J by 5 bases, and the sequence between their germline boundaries is 6 bases long. Spanning cysteine to phenylalanine, the CDR3 consists of 12 amino acids. Of all the DNA, just the CDR3 is kept, 36 bases in frame from base 1. Sequences SGHVS (CDR1) and FNYEAQ (CDR2) are obtained from the germline V gene. The sample's treatment or condition label is to be understood as: in vitro stimulation with specific CMV peptide epitopes to enrich CMV-specific T cells. This clonotype was observed a handful of times. Its antigen has not been determined. No per-base quality is available; no much larger clone lies one base away.

Study-wide conclusions, independent of this receptor: Carriers of CMV infection plus the relevant HLA type were discriminated by the cumulative frequency of public TCR beta family members in the study cohort and in an independent 352-donor cohort. The ex vivo response was dominated by HLA-C-restricted CMV-specific TCR beta clonotypes, and the single most frequent clonotype in two of eight donors was supplied by these HLA-C-restricted clonotypes.

The input for sequencing was cultured CD8+ T cells from PBMCs, taken from culture after CMV antigen stimulation. The receptor was isolated from a human donor in good health (CMV status not recorded). Some clones in this sample may be carry-over from other donors' samples. The chain uses TRBV7-6 and TRBJ2-4; the D gene lacks a confident call. DNA sequence: TGTGCCAGCAGCTCCTCGGAAAACATTCAGTACTTC. It translates as CASSSSENIQYF.